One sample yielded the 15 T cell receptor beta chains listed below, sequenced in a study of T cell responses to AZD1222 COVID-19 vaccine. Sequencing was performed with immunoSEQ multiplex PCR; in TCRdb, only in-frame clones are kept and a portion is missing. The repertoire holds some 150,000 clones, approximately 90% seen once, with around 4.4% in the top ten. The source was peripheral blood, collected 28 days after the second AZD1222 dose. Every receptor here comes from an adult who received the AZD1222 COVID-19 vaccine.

DNA of the CDR3: TGTGCCAGCAGCTTAGGGGGGAACAATCAGCCCCAGCATTTT. Its translation is CASSLGGNNQPQHF. The rearrangement uses TRBV7-9 and TRBJ1-5; tentatively, D is TRBD1 (5 bases). Trimming removed 1 base from V and 3 bases from J, with 7 bases in between. CDR3 length equals 14 residues. Germline CDR1 is SEHNR and CDR2 is FQNEAQ (reference sequence).

The CDR3 nucleotides are TGTGCCAGCAGCTTAGTCCCCAGGTCGAAAGAGACCCAGTACTTC. This translates into CASSLVPRSKETQYF. The chain links TRBV11-2 to TRBJ2-5; D gene unclear. The V and J ends lost 1 base and 3 bases respectively, with 12 bases between them. The V gene's germline CDR1 is SGHAT and CDR2 FQNNGV. The CDR3 has 15 amino acids.

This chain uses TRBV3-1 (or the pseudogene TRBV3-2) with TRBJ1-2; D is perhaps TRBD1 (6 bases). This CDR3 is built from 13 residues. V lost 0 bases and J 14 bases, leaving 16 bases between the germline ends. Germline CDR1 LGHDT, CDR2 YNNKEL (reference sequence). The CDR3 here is CASSQESGHPRTF. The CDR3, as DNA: TGTGCCAGCAGCCAAGAATCGGGACATCCTAGGACCTTC.

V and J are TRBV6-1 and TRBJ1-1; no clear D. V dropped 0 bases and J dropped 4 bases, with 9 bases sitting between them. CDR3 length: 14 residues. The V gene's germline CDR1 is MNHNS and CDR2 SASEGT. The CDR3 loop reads CASSEAGFPTEAFF. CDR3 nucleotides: TGTGCCAGCAGTGAAGCAGGGTTTCCCACTGAAGCTTTCTTT.

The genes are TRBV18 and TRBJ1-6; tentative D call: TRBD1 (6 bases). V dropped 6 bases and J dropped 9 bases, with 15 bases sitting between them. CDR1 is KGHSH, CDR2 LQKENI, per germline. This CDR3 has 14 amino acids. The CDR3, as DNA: TGTGCCAGCTCGGGGGGGGCTTCTTCTTCACCCCTCCACTTT. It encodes CASSGGASSSPLHF.

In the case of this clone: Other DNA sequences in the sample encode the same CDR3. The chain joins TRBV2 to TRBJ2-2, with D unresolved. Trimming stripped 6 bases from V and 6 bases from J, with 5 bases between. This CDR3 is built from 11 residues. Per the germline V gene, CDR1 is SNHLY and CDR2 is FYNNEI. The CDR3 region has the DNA TGTGCCAGCAGCCTACCCGGGGAGCTGTTTTTT. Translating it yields CASSLPGELFF.

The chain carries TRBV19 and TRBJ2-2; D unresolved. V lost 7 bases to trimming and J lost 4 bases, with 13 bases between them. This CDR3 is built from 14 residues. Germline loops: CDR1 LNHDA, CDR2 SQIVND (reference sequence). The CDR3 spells CASTPEVATGELFF. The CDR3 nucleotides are TGTGCCAGTACCCCCGAAGTGGCCACCGGGGAGCTGTTTTTT.

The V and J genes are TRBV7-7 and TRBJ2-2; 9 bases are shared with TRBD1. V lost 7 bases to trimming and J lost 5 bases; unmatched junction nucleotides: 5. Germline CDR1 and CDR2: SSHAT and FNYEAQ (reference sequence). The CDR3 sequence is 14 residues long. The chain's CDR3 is CASTKDRGTGELFF. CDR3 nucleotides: TGTGCCAGCACAAAAGACAGGGGGACCGGGGAGCTGTTTTTT.

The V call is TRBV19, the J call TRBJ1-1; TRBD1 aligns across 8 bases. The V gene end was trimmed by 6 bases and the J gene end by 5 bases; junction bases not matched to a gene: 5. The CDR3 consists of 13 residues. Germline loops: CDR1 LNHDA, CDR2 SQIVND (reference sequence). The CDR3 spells CASSLTGGTEAFF. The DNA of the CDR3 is TGTGCCAGTAGCCTCACAGGGGGGACTGAAGCTTTCTTT.

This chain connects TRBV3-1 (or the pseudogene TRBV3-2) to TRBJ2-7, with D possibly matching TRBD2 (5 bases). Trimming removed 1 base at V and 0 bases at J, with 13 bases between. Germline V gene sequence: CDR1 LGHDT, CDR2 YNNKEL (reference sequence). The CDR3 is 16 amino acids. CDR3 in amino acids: CASSQGKLVYSYEQYF. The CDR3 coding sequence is TGTGCCAGCAGCCAAGGAAAACTAGTTTACTCCTACGAGCAGTACTTC.

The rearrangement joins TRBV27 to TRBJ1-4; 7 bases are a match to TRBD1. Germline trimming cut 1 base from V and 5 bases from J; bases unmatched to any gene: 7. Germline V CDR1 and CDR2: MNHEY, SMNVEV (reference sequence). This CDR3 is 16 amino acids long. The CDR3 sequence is CASSLFMGQPNEKLFF. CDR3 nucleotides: TGTGCCAGCAGTTTATTTATGGGACAGCCAAATGAAAAACTGTTTTTT.

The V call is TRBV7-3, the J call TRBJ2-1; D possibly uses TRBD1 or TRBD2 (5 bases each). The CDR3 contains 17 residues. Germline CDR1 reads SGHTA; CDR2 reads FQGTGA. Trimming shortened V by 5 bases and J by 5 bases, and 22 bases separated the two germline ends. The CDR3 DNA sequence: TGTGCCAGCAGCCCCGGGACCAGACCCTTGGGCGACAATGAGCAGTTCTTC. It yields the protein CASSPGTRPLGDNEQFF.

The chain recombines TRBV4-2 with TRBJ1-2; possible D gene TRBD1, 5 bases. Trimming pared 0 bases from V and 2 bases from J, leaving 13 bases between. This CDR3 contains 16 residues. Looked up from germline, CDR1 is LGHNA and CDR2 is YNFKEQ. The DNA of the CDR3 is TGTGCCAGCAGCCAAGATCCGGCAGGGACCAACTATGGCTACACCTTC. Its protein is CASSQDPAGTNYGYTF.

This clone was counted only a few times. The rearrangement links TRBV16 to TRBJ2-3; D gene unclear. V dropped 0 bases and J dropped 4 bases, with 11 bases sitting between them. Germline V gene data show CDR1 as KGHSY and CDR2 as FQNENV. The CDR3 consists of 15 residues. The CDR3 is CASSQSAQRPDTQYF. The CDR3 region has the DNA TGTGCCAGCAGCCAATCTGCTCAAAGACCAGATACGCAGTATTTT.

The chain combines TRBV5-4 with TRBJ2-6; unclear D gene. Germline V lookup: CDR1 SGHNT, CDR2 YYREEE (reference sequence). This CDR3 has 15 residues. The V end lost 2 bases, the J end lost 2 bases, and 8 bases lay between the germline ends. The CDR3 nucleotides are TGTGCCAGCAGCTTAAAACAGACTGGGGCCAACGTCCTGACTTTC. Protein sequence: CASSLKQTGANVLTF.